Each of the 7 T cell receptor beta chains below was sequenced from the same sample in a study of blood T cell repertoires in COVID-19. Libraries were prepared by immunoSEQ multiplex PCR; TCRdb keeps only in-frame clonotypes and omits some of them. This table has about 200,000 clones, around 83% appearing once. Sequenced sample: peripheral blood. Source of these receptors: a woman aged 80 or over with acute or convalescent COVID-19.

The rearrangement uses TRBV7-9 and TRBJ2-7, with 7 bases that match TRBD2. Germline CDR1 reads SEHNR; CDR2 reads FQNEAQ (reference sequence). This CDR3 spans 15 amino acids. V was pared by 1 base and J by 0 bases, with 3 bases of the junction left unmatched. CDR3 DNA: TGTGCCAGCAGCTTAGTGGGGGGGATCTCCTACGAGCAGTACTTC. It specifies CASSLVGGISYEQYF.

The rearrangement joins TRBV30 to TRBJ1-1; the D is unclear. The CDR3 loop spans 12 amino acids. Between the trimmed V and J ends, which lost 3 bases and 2 bases, there was a span of 7 bases. Germline V gene lookup returns CDR1 GTSNPN and CDR2 SVGIG (reference sequence). The CDR3 loop reads CAWRSGNTEAFF. The CDR3 bases are TGTGCCTGGAGAAGCGGTAACACTGAAGCTTTCTTT.

The J gene is TRBJ2-1, the V gene TRBV27, with a tentative D call TRBD2 (5 bases). Per germline, CDR1 MNHEY and CDR2 SMNVEV (reference sequence). The CDR3 spans 16 residues. V lost 2 bases to trimming and J lost 6 bases, with 17 bases between them. The CDR3 sequence: CASSLTGNEASNEQFF. The CDR3 bases are TGTGCCAGCAGTTTAACGGGGAACGAAGCGTCCAATGAGCAGTTCTTC.

This clone was recorded once. The chain uses TRBV2 and TRBJ1-1; 8 bases map to TRBD1. Germline V gene sequence: CDR1 SNHLY, CDR2 FYNNEI. The CDR3 consists of 12 residues. The V and J ends lost 11 bases and 1 base, in that order; junction bases with no gene match: 3. The CDR3 DNA is TGTGCCGGACAGGGTTGGAACACTGAAGCTTTCTTT. Translating it yields CAGQGWNTEAFF. Based on the CDR3 plus reference TRBV2 and TRBJ1-1, the full variable domain is EPEVTQTPSHQVTQMGQEVILRCVPISNHLYFYWYRQILGQKVEFLVSFYNNEISEKSEIFDDQFSVERPDGSNFTLKIRSTKLEDSAMYFCAGQGWNTEAFFGQGTRLTVV.

This clone has just one count. The chain links TRBV19 to TRBJ1-6; perhaps TRBD1 as D (5 bases). V lost 4 bases and J 4 bases, leaving 8 bases between the germline ends. There are 14 residues in the CDR3. The germline CDR1 and CDR2 sequences are LNHDA and SQIVND (reference sequence). The CDR3 reads CASSTQAYNSPLHF. The CDR3 DNA reads as TGTGCCAGTAGTACACAGGCATATAATTCACCCCTCCACTTT.

The chain uses TRBV18 and TRBJ2-5, with D possibly TRBD2 on 5 matching bases. Germline V gene sequence: CDR1 KGHSH, CDR2 LQKENI. This CDR3 is 14 amino acids long. V was trimmed by 3 bases and J by 5 bases, leaving 13 bases between them. The CDR3: CASSPLALGETQYF. CDR3 DNA sequence: TGTGCCAGCTCACCGCTAGCTCTCGGGGAGACCCAGTACTTC.

The J gene is TRBJ2-1, the V gene TRBV27, with D maybe TRBD1 (6 bases). The CDR3 runs to 16 residues. Trimming shortened V by 2 bases and J by 3 bases, and 14 bases separated the two germline ends. Germline V lookup: CDR1 MNHEY, CDR2 SMNVEV (reference sequence). The CDR3 spells CASSLSGGGNYNEQFF. CDR3 coding DNA: TGTGCCAGCAGTTTAAGTGGTGGGGGCAACTACAATGAGCAGTTCTTC.